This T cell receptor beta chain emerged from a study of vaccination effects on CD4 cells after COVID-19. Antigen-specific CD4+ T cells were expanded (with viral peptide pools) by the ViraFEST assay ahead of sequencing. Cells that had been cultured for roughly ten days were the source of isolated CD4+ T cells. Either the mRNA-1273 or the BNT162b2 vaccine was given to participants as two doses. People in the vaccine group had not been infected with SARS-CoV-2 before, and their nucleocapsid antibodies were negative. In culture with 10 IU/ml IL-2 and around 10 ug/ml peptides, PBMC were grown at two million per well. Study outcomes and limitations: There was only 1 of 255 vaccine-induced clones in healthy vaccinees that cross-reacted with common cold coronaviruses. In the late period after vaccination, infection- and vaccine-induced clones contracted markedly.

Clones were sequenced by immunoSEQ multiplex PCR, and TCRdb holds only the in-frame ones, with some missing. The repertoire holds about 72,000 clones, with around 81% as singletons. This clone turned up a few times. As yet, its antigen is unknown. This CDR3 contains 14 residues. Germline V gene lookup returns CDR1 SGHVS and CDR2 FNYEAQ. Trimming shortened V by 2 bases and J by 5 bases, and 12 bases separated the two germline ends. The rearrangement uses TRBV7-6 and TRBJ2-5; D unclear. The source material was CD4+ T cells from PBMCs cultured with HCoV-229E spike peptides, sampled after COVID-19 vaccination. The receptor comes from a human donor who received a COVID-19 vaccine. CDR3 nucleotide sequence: TGTGCCAGCAGCTTACAGGCGAGCGTGGAGACCCAGTACTTC. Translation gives CASSLQASVETQYF.